This is a list of T cell receptor beta chains from one sample in a study of T cells in tuberculosis. TCRdb keeps only in-frame clones here, not all; method: immunoSEQ multiplex PCR. The table includes fewer than 35,000 clones, around 86% detected once. This sample comprised PBMCs, obtained at tuberculosis diagnosis. These receptor sequences come from an adult with tuberculosis. The conserved cysteine and the conserved F or W are not part of the CDR3 here. Fields, in order: D gene, V gene, CDR3 protein. D genes are given only for firm matches.

d_call: -; v_call: TRBV11-3; cdr3_aa: ASSLSYVGDTQY
d_call: TRBD2; v_call: TRBV7-3; cdr3_aa: ASSSAGGSYNEQF
d_call: TRBD2; v_call: TRBV6-6; cdr3_aa: ASTLAGEKQY
d_call: TRBD1; v_call: TRBV9; cdr3_aa: ASSVEDRNYEQY
d_call: TRBD1; v_call: TRBV30; cdr3_aa: AWSQDRGLSTGELF
d_call: -; v_call: TRBV20-1; cdr3_aa: SAQGGEQF
d_call: TRBD1; v_call: TRBV19; cdr3_aa: ASSTGGGSPLH
d_call: TRBD1; v_call: TRBV6-1; cdr3_aa: ASSAGTEVYEQY
d_call: -; v_call: TRBV27; cdr3_aa: ASSLDQVSYEQY
d_call: -; v_call: TRBV5-6; cdr3_aa: ASSLGRWTNEKLF
d_call: -; v_call: TRBV6-5; cdr3_aa: ASTNSGANTGELF
d_call: -; v_call: TRBV6-6; cdr3_aa: ASEINYGYT
d_call: TRBD1; v_call: TRBV5-4; cdr3_aa: ASSEGQRYGYT
d_call: TRBD1; v_call: TRBV11-2; cdr3_aa: ASSSLRDRGSWGEKLF
d_call: -; v_call: TRBV7-6; cdr3_aa: ASSLGRDSNQPQH
d_call: -; v_call: TRBV7-9; cdr3_aa: ASSQVEAVGGYT
d_call: -; v_call: TRBV6-5; cdr3_aa: ASSYGTGVRNGYT
d_call: TRBD1; v_call: TRBV7-9; cdr3_aa: ASSNRGNLEKLF
d_call: -; v_call: TRBV28; cdr3_aa: ASSLGSISGELF
d_call: -; v_call: TRBV7-5; cdr3_aa: ASSSTMNTEAF
d_call: TRBD2; v_call: TRBV7-9; cdr3_aa: ASRDSGRAPGELF
d_call: -; v_call: TRBV6-1; cdr3_aa: ASTKGLQKETQY
d_call: TRBD1; v_call: TRBV5-1; cdr3_aa: ASSLGRGNEQY
d_call: -; v_call: TRBV5-1; cdr3_aa: ASSLGGRGTEAF
d_call: TRBD1; v_call: TRBV6-5; cdr3_aa: ASSKTGGAINEQY
d_call: -; v_call: TRBV5-1; cdr3_aa: ASSFTLVRERDSPLH
d_call: -; v_call: TRBV18; cdr3_aa: ASSPPGGDNYGYT
d_call: TRBD2; v_call: TRBV2; cdr3_aa: ASGPGLAGYEQY
d_call: TRBD2; v_call: TRBV27; cdr3_aa: ASSFWLAGGGTDTQY
d_call: TRBD1; v_call: TRBV5-1; cdr3_aa: ASRGQGWDQETQY
d_call: TRBD2; v_call: TRBV9; cdr3_aa: ASSASGTYNEQF
d_call: -; v_call: TRBV6-5; cdr3_aa: ASSYSGGGGTDTQY
d_call: -; v_call: TRBV4-1; cdr3_aa: ASSQVAGLAGYT
d_call: TRBD2; v_call: TRBV6-5; cdr3_aa: ASSYSDSGRVNEQF
d_call: TRBD2; v_call: TRBV14; cdr3_aa: ASSQDRTSGGLTDTQY
d_call: TRBD2; v_call: TRBV12-5; cdr3_aa: ASGPSGRGDTQY
d_call: TRBD2; v_call: TRBV5-1; cdr3_aa: ASMVGLAGGEQF
d_call: TRBD1; v_call: TRBV6-6; cdr3_aa: ASTPRQGSSYEQY
d_call: -; v_call: TRBV6-1; cdr3_aa: ASSEQGGPNIQY
d_call: -; v_call: TRBV18; cdr3_aa: ASSQTVLRGAQETQY
d_call: TRBD2; v_call: TRBV7-7; cdr3_aa: ASSKAGVGETQY
d_call: TRBD2; v_call: TRBV6-1; cdr3_aa: ASSAASGGGSTDTQY
d_call: -; v_call: TRBV19; cdr3_aa: ASSIEVRGTEGYT
d_call: TRBD2; v_call: TRBV7-9; cdr3_aa: ASSSSSGFYEQY
d_call: -; v_call: TRBV9; cdr3_aa: ASSDGQVSMNTEAF
d_call: -; v_call: TRBV19; cdr3_aa: ASSRDRDFPAF
d_call: -; v_call: TRBV4-1; cdr3_aa: ASSNPNRQRVLRAAF
d_call: TRBD2; v_call: TRBV25-1; cdr3_aa: ASSEKPGTRVYEQY
d_call: -; v_call: TRBV18; cdr3_aa: ASSPPGRATDTQY
d_call: TRBD1; v_call: TRBV2; cdr3_aa: ASSEQQGGNTIY
d_call: -; v_call: TRBV19; cdr3_aa: ASSIAGNFYGYT
d_call: TRBD1; v_call: TRBV28; cdr3_aa: ASRSGTDPYEQY
d_call: TRBD2; v_call: TRBV7-2; cdr3_aa: ASSWGTSGEQF
d_call: -; v_call: TRBV11-2; cdr3_aa: ASSLEWQYQETQY
d_call: -; v_call: TRBV6-1; cdr3_aa: ASSEAGGTEAF
d_call: TRBD1; v_call: TRBV10-3; cdr3_aa: ATARRQGANTGELF
d_call: TRBD1; v_call: TRBV11-2; cdr3_aa: ASSDTGGNSYEQY
d_call: -; v_call: TRBV29-1; cdr3_aa: SAQAEARAHGYT
d_call: TRBD1; v_call: TRBV15; cdr3_aa: ATSRGDRGHEQF